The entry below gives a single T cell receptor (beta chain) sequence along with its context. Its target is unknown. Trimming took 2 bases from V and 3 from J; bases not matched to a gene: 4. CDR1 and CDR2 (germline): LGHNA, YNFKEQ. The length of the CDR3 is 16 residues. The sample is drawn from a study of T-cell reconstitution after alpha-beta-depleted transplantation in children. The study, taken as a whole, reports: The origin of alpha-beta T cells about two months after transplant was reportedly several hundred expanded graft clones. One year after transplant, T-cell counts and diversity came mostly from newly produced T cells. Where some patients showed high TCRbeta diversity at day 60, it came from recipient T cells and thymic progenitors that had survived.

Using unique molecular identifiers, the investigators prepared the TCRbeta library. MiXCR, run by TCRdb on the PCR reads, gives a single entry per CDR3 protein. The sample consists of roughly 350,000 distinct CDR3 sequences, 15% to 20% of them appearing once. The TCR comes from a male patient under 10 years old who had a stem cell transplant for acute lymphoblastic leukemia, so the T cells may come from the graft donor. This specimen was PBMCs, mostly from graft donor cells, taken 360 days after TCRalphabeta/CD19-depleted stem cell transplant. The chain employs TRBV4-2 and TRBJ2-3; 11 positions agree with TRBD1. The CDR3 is CASSQSDRGRTDTQYF. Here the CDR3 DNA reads TGTGCCAGCAGCCAATCGGACAGGGGGCGAACAGATACGCAGTATTTT.